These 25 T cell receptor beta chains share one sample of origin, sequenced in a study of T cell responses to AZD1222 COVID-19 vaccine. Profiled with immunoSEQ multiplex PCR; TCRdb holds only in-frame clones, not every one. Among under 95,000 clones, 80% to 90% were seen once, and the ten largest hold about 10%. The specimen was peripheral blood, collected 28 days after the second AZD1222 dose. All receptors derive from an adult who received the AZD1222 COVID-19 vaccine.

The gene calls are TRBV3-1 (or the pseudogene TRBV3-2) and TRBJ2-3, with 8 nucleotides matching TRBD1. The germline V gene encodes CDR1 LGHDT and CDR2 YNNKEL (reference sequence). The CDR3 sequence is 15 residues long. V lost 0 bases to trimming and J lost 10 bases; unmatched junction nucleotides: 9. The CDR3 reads CASSQDYTGQGAQYF. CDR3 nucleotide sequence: TGTGCCAGCAGCCAAGATTATACCGGACAGGGCGCGCAGTATTTT.

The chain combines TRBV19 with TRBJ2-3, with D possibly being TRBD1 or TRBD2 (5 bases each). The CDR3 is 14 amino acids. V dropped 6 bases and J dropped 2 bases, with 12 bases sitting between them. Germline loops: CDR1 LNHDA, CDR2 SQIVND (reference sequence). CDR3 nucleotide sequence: TGTGCCAGTAGCCGGGACCGACCCACAGATACGCAGTATTTT. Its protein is CASSRDRPTDTQYF.

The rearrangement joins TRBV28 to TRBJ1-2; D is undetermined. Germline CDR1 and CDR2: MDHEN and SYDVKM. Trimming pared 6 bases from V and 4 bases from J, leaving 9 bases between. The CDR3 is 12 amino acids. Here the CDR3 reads CASRSDGYGYTF. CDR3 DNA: TGTGCCAGCAGAAGCGACGGCTATGGCTACACCTTC.

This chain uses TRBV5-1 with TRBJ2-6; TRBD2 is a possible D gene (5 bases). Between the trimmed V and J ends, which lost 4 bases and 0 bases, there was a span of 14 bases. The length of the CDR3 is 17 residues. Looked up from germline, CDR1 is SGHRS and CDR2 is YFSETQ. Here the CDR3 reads CASSAGLFSSGANVLTF. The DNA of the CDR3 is TGCGCCAGCAGCGCCGGACTGTTTAGCTCTGGGGCCAACGTCCTGACTTTC.

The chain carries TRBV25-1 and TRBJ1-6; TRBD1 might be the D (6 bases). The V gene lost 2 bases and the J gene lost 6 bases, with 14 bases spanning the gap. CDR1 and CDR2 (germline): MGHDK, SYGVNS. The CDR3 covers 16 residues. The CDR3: CASSEEGPGANSPLHF. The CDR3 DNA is TGTGCCAGCAGTGAAGAGGGGCCAGGGGCTAATTCACCCCTCCACTTT. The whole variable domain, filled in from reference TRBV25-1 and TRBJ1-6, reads EADIYQTPRYLVIGTGKKITLECSQTMGHDKMYWYQQDPGMELHLIHYSYGVNSTEKGDLSSESTVSRIRTEHFPLTLESARPSHTSQYLCASSEEGPGANSPLHFGNGTRLTVT.

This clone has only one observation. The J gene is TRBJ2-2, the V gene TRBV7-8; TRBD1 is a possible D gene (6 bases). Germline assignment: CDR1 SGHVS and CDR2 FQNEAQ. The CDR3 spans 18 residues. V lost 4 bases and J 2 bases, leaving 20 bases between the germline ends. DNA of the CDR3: TGTGCCAGCAGCTCAACCCCGTTATCAGGGGTTAACACCGGGGAGCTGTTTTTT. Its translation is CASSSTPLSGVNTGELFF.

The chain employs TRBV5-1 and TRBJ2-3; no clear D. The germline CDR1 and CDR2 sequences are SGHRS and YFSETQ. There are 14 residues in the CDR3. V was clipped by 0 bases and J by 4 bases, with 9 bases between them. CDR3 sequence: CASSLAGEADTQYF. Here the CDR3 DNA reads TGCGCCAGCAGCTTGGCGGGCGAAGCAGATACGCAGTATTTT.

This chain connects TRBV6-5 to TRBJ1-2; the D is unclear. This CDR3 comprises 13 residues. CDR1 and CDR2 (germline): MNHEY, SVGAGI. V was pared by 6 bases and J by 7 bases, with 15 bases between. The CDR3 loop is CASSLNRRAGYTF. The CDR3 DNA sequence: TGTGCCAGCAGCCTAAACCGAAGAGCTGGCTACACCTTC.

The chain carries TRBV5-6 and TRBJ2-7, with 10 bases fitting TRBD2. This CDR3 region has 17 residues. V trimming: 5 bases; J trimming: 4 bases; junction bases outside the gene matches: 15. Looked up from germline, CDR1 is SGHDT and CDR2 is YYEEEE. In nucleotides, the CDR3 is TGTGCCAGCAGTTTAAAGCGGGGGGGCCATTACAGGTACGAGCAGTACTTC. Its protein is CASSLKRGGHYRYEQYF.

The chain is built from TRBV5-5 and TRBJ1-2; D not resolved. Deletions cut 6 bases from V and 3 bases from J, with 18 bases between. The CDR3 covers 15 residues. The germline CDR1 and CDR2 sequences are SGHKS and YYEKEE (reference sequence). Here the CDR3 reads CASNQAGWQDYGYTF. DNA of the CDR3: TGTGCCAGCAACCAGGCCGGGTGGCAAGACTATGGCTACACCTTC.

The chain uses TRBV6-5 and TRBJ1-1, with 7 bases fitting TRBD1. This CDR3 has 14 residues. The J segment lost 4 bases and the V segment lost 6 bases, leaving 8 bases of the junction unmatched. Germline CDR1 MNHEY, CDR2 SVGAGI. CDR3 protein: CASSSWPGGTEAFF. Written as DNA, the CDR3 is TGTGCCAGCAGCTCCTGGCCAGGGGGCACTGAAGCTTTCTTT.

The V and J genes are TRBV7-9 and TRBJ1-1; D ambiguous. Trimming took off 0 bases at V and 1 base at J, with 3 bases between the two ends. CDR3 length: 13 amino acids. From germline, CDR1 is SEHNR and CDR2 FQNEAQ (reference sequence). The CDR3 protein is CASSLAGNTEAFF. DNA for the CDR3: TGTGCCAGCAGCTTAGCGGGGAACACTGAAGCTTTCTTT.

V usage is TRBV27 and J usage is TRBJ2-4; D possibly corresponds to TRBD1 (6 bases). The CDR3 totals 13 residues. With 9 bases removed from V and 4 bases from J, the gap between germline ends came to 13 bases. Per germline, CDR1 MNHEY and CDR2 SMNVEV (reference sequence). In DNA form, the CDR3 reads TGTGCCAGTCAGAAACAGGGAAAAAACATTCAGTACTTC. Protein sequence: CASQKQGKNIQYF.

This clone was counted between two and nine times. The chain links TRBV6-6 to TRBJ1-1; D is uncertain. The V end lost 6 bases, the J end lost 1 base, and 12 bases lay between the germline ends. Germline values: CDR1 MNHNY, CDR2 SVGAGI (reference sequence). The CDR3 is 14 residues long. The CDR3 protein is CASSSPPQNTEAFF. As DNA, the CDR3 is TGTGCCAGCAGCTCCCCCCCACAGAACACTGAAGCTTTCTTT.

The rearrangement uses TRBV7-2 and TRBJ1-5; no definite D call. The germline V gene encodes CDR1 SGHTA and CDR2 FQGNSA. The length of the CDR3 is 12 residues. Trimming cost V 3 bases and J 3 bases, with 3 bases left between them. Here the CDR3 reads CASSLTNQPQHF. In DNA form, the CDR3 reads TGTGCCAGCAGCTTGACCAATCAGCCCCAGCATTTT.

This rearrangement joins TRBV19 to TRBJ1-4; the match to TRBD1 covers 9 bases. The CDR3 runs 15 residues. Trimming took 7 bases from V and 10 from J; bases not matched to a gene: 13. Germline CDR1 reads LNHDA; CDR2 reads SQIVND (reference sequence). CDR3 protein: CASKDRGGIRGKLFF. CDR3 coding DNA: TGTGCCAGTAAGGACAGGGGAGGGATTCGCGGAAAACTGTTTTTT.

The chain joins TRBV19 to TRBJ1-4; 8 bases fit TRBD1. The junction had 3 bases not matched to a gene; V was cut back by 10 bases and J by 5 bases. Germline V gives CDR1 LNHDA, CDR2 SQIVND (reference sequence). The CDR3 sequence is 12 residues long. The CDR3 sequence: CATAGGNEKLFF. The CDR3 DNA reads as TGTGCCACCGCAGGGGGCAATGAAAAACTGTTTTTT.

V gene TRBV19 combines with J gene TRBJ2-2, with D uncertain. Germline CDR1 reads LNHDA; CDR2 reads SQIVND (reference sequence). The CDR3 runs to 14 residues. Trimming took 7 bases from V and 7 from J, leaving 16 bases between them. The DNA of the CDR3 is TGTGCCAGTACCTCTGGCCCGGCCGGCGGGGAGCTGTTTTTT. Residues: CASTSGPAGGELFF.

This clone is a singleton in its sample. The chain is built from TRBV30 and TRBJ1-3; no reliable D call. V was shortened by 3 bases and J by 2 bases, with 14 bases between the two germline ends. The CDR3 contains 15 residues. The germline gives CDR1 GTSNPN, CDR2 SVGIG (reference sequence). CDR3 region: CAWRRAGLTGNTIYF. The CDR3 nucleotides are TGTGCCTGGAGGAGGGCCGGCCTGACTGGAAACACCATATATTTT.

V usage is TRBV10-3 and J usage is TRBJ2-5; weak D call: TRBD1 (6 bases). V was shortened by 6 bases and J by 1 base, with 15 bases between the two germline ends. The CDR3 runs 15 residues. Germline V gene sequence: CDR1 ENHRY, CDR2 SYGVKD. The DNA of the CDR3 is TGTGCCATCAGCCCGGGACAAACCCCCCAAGAGACCCAGTACTTC. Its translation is CAISPGQTPQETQYF.

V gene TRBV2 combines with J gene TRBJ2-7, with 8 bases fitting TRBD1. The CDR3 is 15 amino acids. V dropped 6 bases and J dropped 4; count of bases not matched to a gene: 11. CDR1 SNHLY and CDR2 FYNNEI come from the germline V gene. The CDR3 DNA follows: TGTGCCAGCAGCGCTCAGGGGGCTCCGGGGTACGAGCAGTACTTC. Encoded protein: CASSAQGAPGYEQYF.

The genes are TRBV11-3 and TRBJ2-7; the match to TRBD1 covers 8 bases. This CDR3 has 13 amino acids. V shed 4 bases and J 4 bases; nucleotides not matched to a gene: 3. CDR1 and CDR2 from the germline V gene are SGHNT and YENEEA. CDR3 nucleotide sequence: TGTGCCAGCAGCTACAGACAGGGGTACGAGCAGTACTTC. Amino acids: CASSYRQGYEQYF.

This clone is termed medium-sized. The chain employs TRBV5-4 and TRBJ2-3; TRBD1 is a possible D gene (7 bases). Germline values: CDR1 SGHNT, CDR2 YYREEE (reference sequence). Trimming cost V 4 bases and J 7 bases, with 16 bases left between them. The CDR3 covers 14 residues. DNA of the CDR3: TGTGCCAGCAGCACTGACAGGGAGGCGCATACGCAGTATTTT. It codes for CASSTDREAHTQYF.

CDR3 in DNA: TGTGCCAGCAGCCAAGGACAGGGCTATTCACCCCTCCACTTT. This translates into CASSQGQGYSPLHF. The chain combines TRBV5-4 with TRBJ1-6, with TRBD1 matching 8 bases. The length of the CDR3 is 14 residues. Germline trimming cut 4 bases from V and 8 bases from J; bases unmatched to any gene: 5. CDR1 and CDR2 (germline): SGHNT, YYREEE (reference sequence).

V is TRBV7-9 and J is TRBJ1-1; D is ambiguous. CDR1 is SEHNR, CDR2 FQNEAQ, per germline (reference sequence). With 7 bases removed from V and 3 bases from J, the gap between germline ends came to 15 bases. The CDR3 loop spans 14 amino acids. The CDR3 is CASTLSVGDTEAFF. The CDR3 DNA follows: TGTGCCAGCACTCTTAGTGTTGGCGACACTGAAGCTTTCTTT.